A selection of T cell receptor beta chains follows, all from one sample in a study of preoperative IRX-2 immunotherapy in early breast cancer. TCRdb keeps only in-frame clones here, not all; method: immunoSEQ multiplex PCR. The sample has roughly 34,000 clones; around 92% are singletons. The starting material was tumor tissue, obtained after IRX-2 immunotherapy. The receptors come from a human donor with breast cancer. The CDR3 runs from the conserved cysteine through the conserved F or W.

v_gene,j_gene,CDR3aa
TRBV30,TRBJ1-2,CAWSVQSPNYGYTF
TRBV6-8,TRBJ2-7,CASSYEGYEQYF
TRBV19,TRBJ2-1,CASSLRGGQGTYNEQFF
TRBV6-8,TRBJ1-4,CASKLTGATNEKLFF
TRBV19,TRBJ2-1,CASSIFGENSYNEQFF
TRBV5-2,TRBJ1-4,CASSNQGVAGEKLFF
TRBV11-3,TRBJ1-1,CASSLGGGNTEAFF
TRBV7-4,TRBJ2-1,CASSLTAHNEQFF
TRBV5-1,TRBJ2-2,CASSRGTQEATGELFF
TRBV7-1,TRBJ1-2,CASSFGQNYGYTF
TRBV6-8,TRBJ1-2,CASSYSGSYGYTF
TRBV6-8,TRBJ1-1,CASSLRAAGNTEAFF
TRBV11-3,TRBJ2-1,CASSLGSGGTYNEQFF
TRBV12-5,TRBJ1-2,CASRGANYGYTF